The source of this TCR beta chain is a study of blood T cells in healthy people across ages. A second PCR, run for about 7 to 11 cycles, used a sample-barcoded 5' primer plus a J-beta primer mix. TCRdb itself ran the 5' RACE reads through MiXCR, one entry per CDR3 protein. Here the sample spans about 640,000 distinct CDR3 sequences, roughly 53% being singletons. Study observations and caveats: There was a strong correlation between TCR beta diversity and naive T cell percentage. When one million T cells were used, diversity estimates were thought to be underestimates.

As regards this clonotype: Its target is unknown.

Input material: blood. The TCR originated in a man aged 60 to 69 in good health.

The CDR3 loop reads CASSETRDRNYSYEQYF. The CDR3 coding sequence is TGTGCCAGCAGTGAAACAAGGGACAGGAACTACTCCTACGAGCAGTACTTC. The chain joins TRBV2 to TRBJ2-7; 8 bases fit TRBD1. Germline-derived CDR1 and CDR2 are SNHLY and FYNNEI. The CDR3 is 17 residues long. With 2 bases clipped from V and 0 bases from J, the junction kept 9 bases outside the gene matches. Based on the CDR3 plus reference TRBV2 and TRBJ2-7, the full variable domain is EPEVTQTPSHQVTQMGQEVILRCVPISNHLYFYWYRQILGQKVEFLVSFYNNEISEKSEIFDDQFSVERPDGSNFTLKIRSTKLEDSAMYFCASSETRDRNYSYEQYFGPGTRLTVT.